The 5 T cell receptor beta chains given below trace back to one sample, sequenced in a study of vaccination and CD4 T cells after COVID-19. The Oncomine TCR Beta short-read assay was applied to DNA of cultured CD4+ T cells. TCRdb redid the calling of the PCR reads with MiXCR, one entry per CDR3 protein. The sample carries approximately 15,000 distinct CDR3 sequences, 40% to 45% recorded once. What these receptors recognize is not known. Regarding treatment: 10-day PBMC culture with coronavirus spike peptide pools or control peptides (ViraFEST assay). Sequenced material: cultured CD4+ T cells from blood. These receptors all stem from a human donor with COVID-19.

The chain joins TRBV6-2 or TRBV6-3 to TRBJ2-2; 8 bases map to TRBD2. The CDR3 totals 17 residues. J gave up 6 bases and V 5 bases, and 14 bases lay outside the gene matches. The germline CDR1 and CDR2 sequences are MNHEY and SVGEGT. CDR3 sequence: CASSPNFLSGVAGELFF. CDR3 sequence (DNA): TGTGCCAGCAGTCCAAACTTCCTTAGCGGGGTTGCCGGGGAGCTGTTTTTT.

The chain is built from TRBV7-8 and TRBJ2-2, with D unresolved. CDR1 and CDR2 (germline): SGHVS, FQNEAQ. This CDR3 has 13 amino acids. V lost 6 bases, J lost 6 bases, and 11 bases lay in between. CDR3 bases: TGTGCCAGCAGGTCCTTAGGACCCGGGGAGCTGTTTTTT. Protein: CASRSLGPGELFF.

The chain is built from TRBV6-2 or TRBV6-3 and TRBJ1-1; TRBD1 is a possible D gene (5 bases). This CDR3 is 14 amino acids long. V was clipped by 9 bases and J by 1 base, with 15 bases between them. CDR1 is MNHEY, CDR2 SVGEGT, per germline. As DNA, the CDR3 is TGTGCCAGTACTCAGGGTTTGGGGAACACTGAAGCTTTCTTT. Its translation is CASTQGLGNTEAFF.

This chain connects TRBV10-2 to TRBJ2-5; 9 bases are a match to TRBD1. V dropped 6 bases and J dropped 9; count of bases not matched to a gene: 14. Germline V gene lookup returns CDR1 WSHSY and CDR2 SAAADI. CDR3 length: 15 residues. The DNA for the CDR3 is TGCGCCAGCAGCACTCCGACCGGGACAGGGTCGTCCCAGTACTTC. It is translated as CASSTPTGTGSSQYF.

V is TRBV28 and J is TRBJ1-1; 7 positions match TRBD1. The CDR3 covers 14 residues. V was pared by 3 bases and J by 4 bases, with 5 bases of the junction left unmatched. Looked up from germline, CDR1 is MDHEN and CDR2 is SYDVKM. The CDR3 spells CASSLGRGGTEAFF. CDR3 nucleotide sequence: TGTGCCAGCAGTTTGGGCAGGGGGGGCACTGAAGCTTTCTTT.